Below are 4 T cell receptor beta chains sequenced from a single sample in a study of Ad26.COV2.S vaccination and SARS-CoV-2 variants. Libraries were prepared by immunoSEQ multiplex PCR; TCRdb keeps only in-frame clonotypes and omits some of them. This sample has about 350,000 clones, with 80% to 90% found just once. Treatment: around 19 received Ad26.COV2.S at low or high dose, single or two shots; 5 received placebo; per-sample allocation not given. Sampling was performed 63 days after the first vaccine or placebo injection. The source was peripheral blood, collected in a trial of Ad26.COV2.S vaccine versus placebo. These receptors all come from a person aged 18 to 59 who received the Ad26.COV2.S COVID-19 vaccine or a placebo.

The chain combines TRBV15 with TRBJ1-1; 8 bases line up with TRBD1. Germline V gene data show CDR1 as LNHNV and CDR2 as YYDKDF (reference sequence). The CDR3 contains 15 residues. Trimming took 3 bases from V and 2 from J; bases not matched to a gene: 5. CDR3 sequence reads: CATSSRQGINTEAFF. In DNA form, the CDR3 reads TGTGCCACCAGCAGTAGACAGGGGATAAACACTGAAGCTTTCTTT.

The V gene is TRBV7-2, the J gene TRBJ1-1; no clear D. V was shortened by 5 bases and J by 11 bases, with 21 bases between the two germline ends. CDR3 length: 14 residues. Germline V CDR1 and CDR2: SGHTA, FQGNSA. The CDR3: CASSPRTGPRIAFF. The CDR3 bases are TGTGCCAGCAGCCCCCGGACCGGACCCCGGATCGCTTTCTTT.

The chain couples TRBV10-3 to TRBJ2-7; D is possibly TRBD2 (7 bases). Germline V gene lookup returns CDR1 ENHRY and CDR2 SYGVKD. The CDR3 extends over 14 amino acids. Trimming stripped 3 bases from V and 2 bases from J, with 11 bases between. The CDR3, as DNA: TGTGCCATCAGTGATGGGGGGGGCCCCTACGAGCAGTACTTC. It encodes CAISDGGGPYEQYF.

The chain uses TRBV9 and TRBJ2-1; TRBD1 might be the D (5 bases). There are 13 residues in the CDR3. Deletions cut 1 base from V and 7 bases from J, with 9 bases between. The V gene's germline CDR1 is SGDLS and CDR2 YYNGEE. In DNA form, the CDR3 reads TGTGCCAGCAGCGTAACGCAGGGTAATGAGCAGTTCTTC. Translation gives CASSVTQGNEQFF.